Below, 5 T cell receptor beta chains from the same sample are listed, as sequenced in a study of T-cell memory formation after mild COVID-19. MiXCR, applied by TCRdb to the 5' RACE reads, yields one record per CDR3 protein. Of 35,000 to 45,000 distinct CDR3 sequences listed, over 6.5% are singletons. Sequenced: PBMCs or a T cell subset sorted from them (not recorded which). These receptors were obtained from an adult who had mild COVID-19 (a few samples of this study predate the infection). Cell type and time point are not known.

This clonotype was detected many times. The chain has TRBV20-1 and TRBJ2-1; 10 bases map to TRBD2. The CDR3 spans 16 residues. Trimming removed 5 bases from V and 4 bases from J; junction bases left unmatched: 11. Germline lookup yields CDR1 DFQATT and CDR2 SNEGSKA (reference sequence). CDR3 DNA: TGCAGTGCTGGAGGCCTAACTAGCGGGGTTTACAATGAGCAGTTCTTC. Its translation is CSAGGLTSGVYNEQFF.

The chain employs TRBV18 and TRBJ2-5; D might be TRBD1 or TRBD2, each matching 5 bases. V was trimmed by 6 bases and J by 5 bases, leaving 13 bases between them. CDR3 length: 13 residues. Germline CDR1 is KGHSH and CDR2 is LQKENI. The CDR3 protein is CASSLSRGETQYF. The CDR3 DNA follows: TGTGCCAGCTCCCTCTCTCGGGGCGAGACCCAGTACTTC.

This clonotype was observed at least ten times. This chain uses TRBV20-1 with TRBJ1-2; TRBD1 aligns across 8 bases. Germline V gives CDR1 DFQATT, CDR2 SNEGSKA (reference sequence). The V segment lost 3 bases and the J segment 4 bases; nucleotides outside the gene matches: 10. The CDR3 has 15 amino acids. In DNA form, the CDR3 reads TGCAGTGCTAGGACCGCCGGGACAGGCGCCTATGGCTACACCTTC. Translating gives CSARTAGTGAYGYTF.

This clonotype was seen only a few times. The rearrangement uses TRBV5-8 and TRBJ2-3; TRBD2 might be the D (6 bases). V lost 2 bases to trimming and J lost 2 bases, with 9 bases between them. Germline-derived CDR1 and CDR2 are SGHTS and YDEGEE. The CDR3 loop spans 14 amino acids. Here the CDR3 DNA reads TGTGCCAGCAGCTTCGGGGGTACCACAGATACGCAGTATTTT. Amino acid sequence: CASSFGGTTDTQYF.

This clonotype was picked up many times. This rearrangement joins TRBV7-3 to TRBJ1-6; 8 bases match TRBD1. Trimming removed 4 bases from V and 6 bases from J; junction bases left unmatched: 5. This CDR3 has 15 residues. CDR1 and CDR2 from the germline V gene are SGHTA and FQGTGA. CDR3 sequence: CASSSGTGGNSPLHF. The CDR3 nucleotides read TGTGCCAGCAGCTCCGGGACAGGTGGTAATTCACCCCTCCACTTT.